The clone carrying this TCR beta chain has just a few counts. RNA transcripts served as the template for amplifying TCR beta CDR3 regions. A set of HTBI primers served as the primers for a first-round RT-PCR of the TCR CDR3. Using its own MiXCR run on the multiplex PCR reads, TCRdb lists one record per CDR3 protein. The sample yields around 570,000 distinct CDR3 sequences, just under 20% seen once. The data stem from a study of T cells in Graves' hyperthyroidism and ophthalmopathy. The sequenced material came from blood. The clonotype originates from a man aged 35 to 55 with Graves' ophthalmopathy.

CDR3 protein: CASSLGGAGLAKNIQYF. The CDR3 DNA reads as TGTGCCAGCAGCCTCGGAGGAGCGGGCCTAGCCAAAAACATTCAGTACTTC. The chain employs TRBV3-1 and TRBJ2-4, with a possible D match to TRBD2 (6 bases). Germline CDR1 LGHDT, CDR2 YNNKEL (reference sequence). The germline V and J ends were trimmed by 4 bases and 0 bases, with 16 bases remaining between them. This CDR3 is built from 17 residues.